A single sample gave rise to the 26 T cell receptor beta chains below, sequenced in a study of blood T cell repertoires in COVID-19. Libraries were prepared by immunoSEQ multiplex PCR; TCRdb keeps only in-frame clonotypes and omits some of them. The sample has roughly 250,000 clones; 79% are singletons. Sequenced input: peripheral blood. The receptor source for this set is a woman aged 40 to 50 with active or convalescent COVID-19.

The chain is built from TRBV5-6 and TRBJ1-1; D is unresolved. The CDR3 is 12 residues long. The V gene's germline CDR1 is SGHDT and CDR2 YYEEEE. The V and J ends lost 3 bases and 3 bases respectively, with 6 bases between them. CDR3 nucleotides: TGTGCCAGCAGCTCATCATACACTGAAGCTTTCTTT. Translating gives CASSSSYTEAFF.

The gene calls are TRBV19 and TRBJ2-6; TRBD1 might be the D (5 bases). The CDR3 is 13 amino acids. The V gene lost 5 bases and the J gene lost 5 bases, with 7 bases spanning the gap. The germline gives CDR1 LNHDA, CDR2 SQIVND (reference sequence). CDR3 nucleotides: TGTGCCAGTAGTCCGGACAGGGCCAACGTCCTGACTTTC. Amino acids: CASSPDRANVLTF.

The chain is built from TRBV29-1 and TRBJ1-1; D not resolved. Trimming left V 1 base short and J 2 bases short, with 8 bases between. This CDR3 has 13 residues. CDR1 is SQVTM, CDR2 ANQGSEA, per germline. As DNA, the CDR3 is TGCAGCGTTGAAGGGCACCTTAACACTGAAGCTTTCTTT. It specifies CSVEGHLNTEAFF.

In its sample, this clone was seen a few times. The chain joins TRBV4-1 to TRBJ1-2, with a weak D call TRBD1 (6 bases). Germline V CDR1 and CDR2: MGHRA, YSYEKL. V shed 0 bases and J shed 4 bases, with 12 bases lying between them. The CDR3 totals 15 residues. In nucleotides, the CDR3 is TGCGCCAGCAGCCAAGATGCCGACAGGCTCTATGGCTACACCTTC. The encoded protein is CASSQDADRLYGYTF.

This clone was found once. The chain recombines TRBV7-2 with TRBJ1-5, with 9 bases that match TRBD1. From germline, CDR1 is SGHTA and CDR2 FQGNSA. J was trimmed by 6 bases and V by 2 bases; bases with no gene match: 14. The CDR3 runs 18 residues. CDR3 bases: TGTGCCAGCAGCTTATCCGGGACAGGGATCTGGGGGGGTCAGCCCCAGCATTTT. Amino acids: CASSLSGTGIWGGQPQHF.

This chain joins TRBV27 and TRBJ1-4, with D possibly TRBD1 on 5 matching bases. The CDR3 covers 13 residues. Germline V gene sequence: CDR1 MNHEY, CDR2 SMNVEV (reference sequence). Trimming left V 6 bases short and J 4 bases short, with 9 bases between. CDR3 loop: CASRAGFNEKLFF. The CDR3 DNA sequence: TGTGCCAGCAGAGCAGGGTTTAATGAAAAACTGTTTTTT. Complete variable domain (other parts from reference TRBV27 and TRBJ1-4): EAQVTQNPRYLITVTGKKLTVTCSQNMNHEYMSWYRQDPGLGLRQIYYSMNVEVTDKGDVPEGYKVSRKEKRNFPLILESPSPNQTSLYFCASRAGFNEKLFFGSGTQLSVL.

The J gene is TRBJ1-1, the V gene TRBV19, with 8 bases aligning to TRBD1. The germline gives CDR1 LNHDA, CDR2 SQIVND (reference sequence). The CDR3 is 15 amino acids. J was trimmed by 1 base and V by 4 bases; bases with no gene match: 5. The CDR3 region is CASSTTGAGNTEAFF. The CDR3 nucleotides read TGTGCCAGTAGTACGACAGGGGCTGGGAACACTGAAGCTTTCTTT. Together with reference TRBV19 and TRBJ1-1, the CDR3 gives the full variable domain: DGGITQSPKYLFRKEGQNVTLSCEQNLNHDAMYWYRQDPGQGLRLIYYSQIVNDFQKGDIAEGYSVSREKKESFPLTVTSAQKNPTAFYLCASSTTGAGNTEAFFGQGTRLTVV.

This clone came up a few times. The chain has TRBV29-1 and TRBJ1-1; D remains unclear. The germline V gene encodes CDR1 SQVTM and CDR2 ANQGSEA. The CDR3 is 14 amino acids. V lost 2 bases, J lost 6 bases, and 16 bases lay in between. DNA for the CDR3: TGCAGCGTTGAATATGGGAAGGGAGGCGCTGAAGCTTTCTTT. Protein product: CSVEYGKGGAEAFF.

CDR3 protein: CASSEGGGDTQYF. CDR3 nucleotides: TGCGCCAGCAGTGAAGGAGGTGGTGATACGCAGTATTTT. The chain joins TRBV10-1 to TRBJ2-3; D is possibly TRBD2 (5 bases). Germline V CDR1 and CDR2: WNHNN, SYGVQD (reference sequence). V lost 3 bases to trimming and J lost 6 bases, with 10 bases between them. The length of the CDR3 is 13 residues.

This clone showed up just a few times. The chain is built from TRBV5-5 and TRBJ1-1; D is unresolved. CDR3 length equals 14 residues. Germline CDR1 and CDR2: SGHKS and YYEKEE (reference sequence). Trimming cost V 4 bases and J 3 bases, with 13 bases left between them. The CDR3 is CASSRWMEDTEAFF. In nucleotides, the CDR3 is TGTGCCAGCAGCCGATGGATGGAGGACACTGAAGCTTTCTTT.

The chain couples TRBV27 to TRBJ1-5, with TRBD1 as a possible D gene (6 bases). CDR1 is MNHEY, CDR2 SMNVEV, per germline (reference sequence). Trimming removed 4 bases at V and 2 bases at J, with 18 bases between. The length of the CDR3 is 17 residues. The DNA of the CDR3 is TGTGCCAGCAGTTCCTCAGCGACAGGTGGGGGCAATCAGCCCCAGCATTTT. Translation: CASSSSATGGGNQPQHF.

The chain carries TRBV30 and TRBJ1-6, with D perhaps TRBD1 (6 bases). Germline CDR1 is GTSNPN and CDR2 is SVGIG (reference sequence). V was shortened by 3 bases and J by 6 bases, with 12 bases between the two germline ends. This CDR3 comprises 14 residues. CDR3 sequence: CAWSPGQSNSPLHF. CDR3 nucleotide sequence: TGTGCCTGGAGCCCCGGACAGAGTAATTCACCCCTCCACTTT.

The rearrangement links TRBV5-4 to TRBJ1-4, with D possibly matching TRBD1 (5 bases). The CDR3 contains 19 residues. CDR1 is SGHNT and CDR2 is YYREEE in the germline V gene (reference sequence). The V gene lost 4 bases and the J gene lost 7 bases, with 29 bases spanning the gap. CDR3 sequence: CASSPWEKGTPLRSEKLFF. CDR3 nucleotides: TGTGCCAGCAGCCCCTGGGAAAAGGGGACTCCTTTAAGGAGTGAAAAACTGTTTTTT. Supplemented by reference TRBV5-4 and TRBJ1-4, the full variable domain reads ETGVTQSPTHLIKTRGQQVTLRCSSQSGHNTVSWYQQALGQGPQFIFQYYREEENGRGNFPPRFSGLQFPNYSSELNVNALELDDSALYLCASSPWEKGTPLRSEKLFFGSGTQLSVL.

Remarks on this clone: This may arise from a read error, as a much more abundant clone is one base away. The V and J genes are TRBV9 and TRBJ2-2; D unresolved. CDR1 SGDLS and CDR2 YYNGEE come from the germline V gene. Trimming removed 1 base from V and 0 bases from J, with 4 bases in between. The CDR3 is made up of 14 amino acids. DNA for the CDR3: TGTGCCAGCAGCGTACGAGCGAACACCGGGGAGCTGTTTTTT. Residues: CASSVRANTGELFF. Using reference TRBV9 and TRBJ2-2 for the parts outside the CDR3, the full variable domain is DSGVTQTPKHLITATGQRVTLRCSPRSGDLSVYWYQQSLDQGLQFLIQYYNGEERAKGNILERFSAQQFPDLHSELNLSSLELGDSALYFCASSVRANTGELFFGEGSRLTVL.

The rearrangement links TRBV30 to TRBJ1-1; D not certain. The CDR3 consists of 15 residues. V was clipped by 3 bases and J by 4 bases, with 18 bases between them. Germline lookup yields CDR1 GTSNPN and CDR2 SVGIG (reference sequence). The CDR3 DNA is TGTGCCTGGAGCGGTCGTTCCGGGGTGGGCACTGAAGCTTTCTTT. Translating it yields CAWSGRSGVGTEAFF.

The CDR3 loop reads CASSISSGALTDTQYF. In DNA form, the CDR3 reads TGTGCCAGTAGTATTAGTAGCGGGGCGCTCACAGATACGCAGTATTTT. The chain is built from TRBV19 and TRBJ2-3; 8 positions agree with TRBD2. Germline CDR1 and CDR2: LNHDA and SQIVND (reference sequence). This CDR3 is built from 16 residues. Trimming at V came to 3 bases and at J to 2 bases, leaving 7 bases not matched to a gene. The full variable domain, with the rest looked up from reference TRBV19 and TRBJ2-3, is DGGITQSPKYLFRKEGQNVTLSCEQNLNHDAMYWYRQDPGQGLRLIYYSQIVNDFQKGDIAEGYSVSREKKESFPLTVTSAQKNPTAFYLCASSISSGALTDTQYFGPGTRLTVL.

This chain uses TRBV24-1 with TRBJ2-1, with TRBD1 matching over 8 bases. Germline assignment: CDR1 KGHDR and CDR2 SFDVKD. The V and J ends lost 5 bases and 8 bases, in that order; junction bases with no gene match: 4. The CDR3 consists of 13 residues. CDR3 residues: CATSGQGRHEQFF. The CDR3 nucleotides are TGTGCCACCAGTGGACAGGGGAGGCATGAGCAGTTCTTC.

The gene calls are TRBV6-5 and TRBJ2-3; D is undetermined. V gave up 6 bases and J gave up 0 bases, with 7 bases separating them. The CDR3 is made up of 13 amino acids. Looked up from germline, CDR1 is MNHEY and CDR2 is SVGAGI. Here the CDR3 DNA reads TGTGCCAGCAGGGGCTCTAGCACAGATACGCAGTATTTT. It codes for CASRGSSTDTQYF.

This chain joins TRBV5-1 and TRBJ1-4; 9 bases fit TRBD1. This CDR3 is built from 16 residues. Germline CDR1 SGHRS, CDR2 YFSETQ. Unmatched junction bases numbered 7, after V lost 2 bases and J lost 5 bases. CDR3: CASSLGVTGGNEKLFF. The CDR3 region has the DNA TGCGCCAGCAGCTTAGGCGTGACAGGGGGAAATGAAAAACTGTTTTTT.

V is TRBV3-1 (or the pseudogene TRBV3-2) and J is TRBJ2-2, with TRBD2 matching 7 bases. Losses at the gene ends were 0 bases for V and 4 bases for J; bases not matched to a gene: 5. The germline CDR1 and CDR2 sequences are LGHDT and YNNKEL (reference sequence). The CDR3 length is 16 residues. In nucleotides, the CDR3 is TGTGCCAGCAGCCAAGATGGGGGGGATGGCACCGGGGAGCTGTTTTTT. Residues: CASSQDGGDGTGELFF.

The V and J genes are TRBV11-3 and TRBJ2-1; D remains ambiguous. The CDR3 runs to 13 residues. Trimming pared 8 bases from V and 8 bases from J, leaving 16 bases between. Germline V gene sequence: CDR1 SGHNT, CDR2 YENEEA. The chain's CDR3 is CASGQYYGDEQFF. The CDR3, as DNA: TGTGCCAGCGGCCAGTACTATGGAGATGAGCAGTTCTTC.

This clone was counted a single time. V usage is TRBV5-4 and J usage is TRBJ1-6; 10 bases map to TRBD1. The CDR3 is 17 amino acids. Germline CDR1 reads SGHNT; CDR2 reads YYREEE (reference sequence). Trimming took 4 bases from V and 6 from J; bases not matched to a gene: 10. This CDR3 reads CASSKARTGGSNSPLHF. CDR3 in DNA: TGTGCCAGCAGCAAAGCAAGGACAGGGGGTTCTAATTCACCCCTCCACTTT.

V is TRBV29-1 and J is TRBJ1-1; D call uncertain. The CDR3 length is 13 residues. V gave up 4 bases and J gave up 1 base, with 10 bases separating them. Germline V CDR1 and CDR2: SQVTM, ANQGSEA. The CDR3 coding sequence is TGCAGCGTTGGGGAAGGAGGGAACACTGAAGCTTTCTTT. Residues: CSVGEGGNTEAFF.

This clone was found a few times. The rearrangement uses TRBV6-4 and TRBJ2-7; 9 positions agree with TRBD2. CDR1 is MRHNA, CDR2 SNTAGT, per germline. V was pared by 0 bases and J by 1 base, with 13 bases of the junction left unmatched. The CDR3 has 19 amino acids. The CDR3 is CASSDSKVRSSGVSYEQYV. CDR3 bases: TGTGCCAGCAGTGACTCGAAAGTAAGGTCTAGCGGGGTTTCCTACGAGCAGTACGTC.

The CDR3 DNA is TGTGCCAGCAAAGCAGGGGCGGGTTCACCCCTCCACTTT. This codes for CASKAGAGSPLHF. This sequence joins TRBV2 and TRBJ1-6, with D perhaps TRBD1 (6 bases). The CDR3 totals 13 residues. V lost 7 bases, J lost 9 bases, and 13 bases lay in between. Per the germline V gene, CDR1 is SNHLY and CDR2 is FYNNEI.

The chain couples TRBV4-1 to TRBJ2-7, with D perhaps TRBD1 (5 bases). Trimming removed 0 bases at V and 6 bases at J, with 18 bases between. Germline V gene lookup returns CDR1 MGHRA and CDR2 YSYEKL. CDR3 size: 16 residues. CDR3 bases: TGCGCCAGCAGCCAAGAGGTTTGGACAAGGGGTTCCGAGCAGTACTTC. This translates into CASSQEVWTRGSEQYF.